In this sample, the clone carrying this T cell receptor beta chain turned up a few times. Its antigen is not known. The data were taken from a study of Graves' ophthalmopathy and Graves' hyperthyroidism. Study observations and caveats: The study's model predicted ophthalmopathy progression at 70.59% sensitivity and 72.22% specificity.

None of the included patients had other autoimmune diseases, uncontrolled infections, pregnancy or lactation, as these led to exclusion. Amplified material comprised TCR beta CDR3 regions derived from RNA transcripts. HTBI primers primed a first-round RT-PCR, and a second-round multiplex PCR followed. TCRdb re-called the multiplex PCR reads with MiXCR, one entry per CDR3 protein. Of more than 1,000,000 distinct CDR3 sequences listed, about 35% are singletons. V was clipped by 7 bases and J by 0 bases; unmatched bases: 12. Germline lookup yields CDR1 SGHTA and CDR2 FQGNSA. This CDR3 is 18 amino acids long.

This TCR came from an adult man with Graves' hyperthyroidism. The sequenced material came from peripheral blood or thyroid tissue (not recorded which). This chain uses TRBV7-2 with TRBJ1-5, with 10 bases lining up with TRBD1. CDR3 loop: CASKRGQGSGYSNQPQHF. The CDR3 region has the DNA TGTGCCAGCAAAAGGGGACAGGGGTCCGGTTATAGCAATCAGCCCCAGCATTTT. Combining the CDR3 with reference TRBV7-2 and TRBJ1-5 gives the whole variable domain GAGVSQSPSNKVTEKGKDVELRCDPISGHTALYWYRQSLGQGLEFLIYFQGNSAPDKSGLPSDRFSAERTGGSVSTLTIQRTQQEDSAVYLCASKRGQGSGYSNQPQHFGDGTRLSIL.